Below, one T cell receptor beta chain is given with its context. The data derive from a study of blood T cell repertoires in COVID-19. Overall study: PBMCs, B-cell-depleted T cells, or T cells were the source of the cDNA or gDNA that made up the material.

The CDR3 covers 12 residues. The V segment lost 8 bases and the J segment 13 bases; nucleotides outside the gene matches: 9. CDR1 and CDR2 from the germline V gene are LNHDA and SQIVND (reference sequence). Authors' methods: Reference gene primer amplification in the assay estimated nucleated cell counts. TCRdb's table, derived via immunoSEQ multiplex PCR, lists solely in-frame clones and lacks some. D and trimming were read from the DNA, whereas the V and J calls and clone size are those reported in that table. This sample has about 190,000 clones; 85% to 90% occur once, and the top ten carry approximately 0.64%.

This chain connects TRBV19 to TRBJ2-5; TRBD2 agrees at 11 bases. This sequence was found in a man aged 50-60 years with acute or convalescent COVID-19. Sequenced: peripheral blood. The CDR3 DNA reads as TGTGCCAGTGCGGGACTAGCGGCCCCGCCGTACTTC. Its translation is CASAGLAAPPYF.